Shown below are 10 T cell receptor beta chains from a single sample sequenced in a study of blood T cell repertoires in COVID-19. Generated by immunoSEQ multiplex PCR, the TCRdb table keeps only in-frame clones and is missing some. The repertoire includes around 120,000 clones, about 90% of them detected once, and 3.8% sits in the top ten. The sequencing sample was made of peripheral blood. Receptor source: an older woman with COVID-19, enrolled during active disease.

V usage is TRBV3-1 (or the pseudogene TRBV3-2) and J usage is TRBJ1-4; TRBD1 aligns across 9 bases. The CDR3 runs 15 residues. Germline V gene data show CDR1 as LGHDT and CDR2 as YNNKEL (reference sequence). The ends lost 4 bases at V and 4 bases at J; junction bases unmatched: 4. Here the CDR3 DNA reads TGTGCCAGCAGCCCGGGGACAGGGATTAATGAAAAACTGTTTTTT. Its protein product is CASSPGTGINEKLFF.

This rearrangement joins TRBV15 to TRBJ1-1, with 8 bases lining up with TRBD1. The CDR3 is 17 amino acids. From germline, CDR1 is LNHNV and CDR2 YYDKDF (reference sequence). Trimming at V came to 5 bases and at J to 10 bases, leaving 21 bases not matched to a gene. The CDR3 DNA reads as TGTGCCACCAGCCCGCTACGGACAGGGTTTGAGTGGAAGGGAGCTTTCTTT. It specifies CATSPLRTGFEWKGAFF.

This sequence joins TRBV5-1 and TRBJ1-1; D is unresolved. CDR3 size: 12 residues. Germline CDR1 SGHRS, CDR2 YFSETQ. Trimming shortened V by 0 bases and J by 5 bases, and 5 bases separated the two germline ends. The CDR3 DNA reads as TGCGCCAGCAGCTTGGAGAGGACTGAAGCTTTCTTT. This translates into CASSLERTEAFF.

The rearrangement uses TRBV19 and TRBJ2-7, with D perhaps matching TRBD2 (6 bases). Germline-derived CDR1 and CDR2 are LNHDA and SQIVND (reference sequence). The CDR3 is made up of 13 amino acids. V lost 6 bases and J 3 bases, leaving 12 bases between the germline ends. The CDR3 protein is CASSRRGNYEQYF. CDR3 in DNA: TGTGCCAGTAGCCGGCGGGGTAACTACGAGCAGTACTTC.

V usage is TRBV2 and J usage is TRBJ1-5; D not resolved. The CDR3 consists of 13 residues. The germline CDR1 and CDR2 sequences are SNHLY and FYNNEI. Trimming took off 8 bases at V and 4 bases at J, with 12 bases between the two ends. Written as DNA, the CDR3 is TGTGCCAGCGGTCGGGAGTCGAATCAGCCCCAGCATTTT. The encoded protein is CASGRESNQPQHF.

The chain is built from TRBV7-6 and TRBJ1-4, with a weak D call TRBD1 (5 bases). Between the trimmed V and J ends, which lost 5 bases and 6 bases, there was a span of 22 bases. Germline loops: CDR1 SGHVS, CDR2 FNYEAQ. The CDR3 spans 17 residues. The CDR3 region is CASSPTWGGRQYEKLFF. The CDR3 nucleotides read TGTGCCAGCAGCCCGACTTGGGGCGGTCGTCAGTATGAAAAACTGTTTTTT.

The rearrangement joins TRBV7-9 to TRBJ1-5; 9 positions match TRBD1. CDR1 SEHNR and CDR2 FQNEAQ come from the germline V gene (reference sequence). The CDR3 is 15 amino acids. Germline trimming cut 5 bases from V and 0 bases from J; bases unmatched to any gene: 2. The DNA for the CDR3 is TGTGCCAGCAGCGCACAGGGGGCTAGCAATCAGCCCCAGCATTTT. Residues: CASSAQGASNQPQHF.

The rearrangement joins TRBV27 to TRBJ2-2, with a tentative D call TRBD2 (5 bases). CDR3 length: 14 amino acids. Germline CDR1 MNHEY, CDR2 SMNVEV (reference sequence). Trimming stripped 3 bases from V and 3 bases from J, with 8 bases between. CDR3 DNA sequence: TGTGCCAGCAGTTTTTACGGGGACACCGGGGAGCTGTTTTTT. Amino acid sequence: CASSFYGDTGELFF.

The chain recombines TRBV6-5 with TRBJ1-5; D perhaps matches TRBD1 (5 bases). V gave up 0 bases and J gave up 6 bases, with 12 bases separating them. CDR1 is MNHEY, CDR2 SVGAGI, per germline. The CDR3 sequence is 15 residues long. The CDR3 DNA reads TGTGCCAGCAGTTACTCGTACGGGGGTAGTCAGCCCCAGCATTTT. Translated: CASSYSYGGSQPQHF.

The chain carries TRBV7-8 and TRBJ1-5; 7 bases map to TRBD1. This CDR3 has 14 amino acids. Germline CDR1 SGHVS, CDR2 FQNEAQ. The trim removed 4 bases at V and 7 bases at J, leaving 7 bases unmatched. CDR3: CASSYTTGNQPQHF. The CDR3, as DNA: TGTGCCAGCAGCTACACGACAGGGAACCAGCCCCAGCATTTT.